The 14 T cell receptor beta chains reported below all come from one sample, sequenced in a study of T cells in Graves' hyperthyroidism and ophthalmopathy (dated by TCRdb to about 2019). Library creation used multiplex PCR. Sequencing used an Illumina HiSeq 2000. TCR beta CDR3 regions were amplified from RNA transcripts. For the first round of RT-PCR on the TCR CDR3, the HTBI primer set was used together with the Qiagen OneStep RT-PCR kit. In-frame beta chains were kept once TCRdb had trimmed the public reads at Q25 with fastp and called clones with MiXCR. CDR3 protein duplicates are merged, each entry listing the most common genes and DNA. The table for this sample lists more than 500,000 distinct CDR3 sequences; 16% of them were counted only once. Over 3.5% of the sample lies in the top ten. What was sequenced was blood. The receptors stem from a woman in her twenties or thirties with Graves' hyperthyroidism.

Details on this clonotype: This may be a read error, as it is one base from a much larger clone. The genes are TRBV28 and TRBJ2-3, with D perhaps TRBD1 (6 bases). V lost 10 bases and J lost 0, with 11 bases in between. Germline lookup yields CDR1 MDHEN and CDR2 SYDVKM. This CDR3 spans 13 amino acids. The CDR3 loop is CAIRGYSTDTQYF. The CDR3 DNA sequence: TGTGCCATCAGGGGATACAGCACAGATACGCAGTATTTT.

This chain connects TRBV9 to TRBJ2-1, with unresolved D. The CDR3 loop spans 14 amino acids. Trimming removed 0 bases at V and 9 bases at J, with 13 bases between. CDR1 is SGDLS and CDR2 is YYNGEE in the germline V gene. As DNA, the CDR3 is TGTGCCAGCAGCGTAGATCCTAGTAGTAGTGAGCAGTTCTTC. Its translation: CASSVDPSSSEQFF.

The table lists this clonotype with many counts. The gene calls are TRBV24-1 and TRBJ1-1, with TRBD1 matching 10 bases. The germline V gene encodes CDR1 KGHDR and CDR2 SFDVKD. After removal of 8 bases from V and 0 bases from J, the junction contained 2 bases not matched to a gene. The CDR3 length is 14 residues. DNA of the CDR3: TGTGCCACCACGACAGGGGGCTTGAACACTGAAGCTTTCTTT. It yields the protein CATTTGGLNTEAFF.

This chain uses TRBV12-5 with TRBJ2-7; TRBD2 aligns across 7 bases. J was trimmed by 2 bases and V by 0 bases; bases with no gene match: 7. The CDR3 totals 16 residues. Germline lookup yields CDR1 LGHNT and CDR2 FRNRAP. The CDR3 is CASGLVLGTITYEQYF. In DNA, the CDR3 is TGTGCTAGTGGTTTGGTATTGGGGACTATAACCTACGAGCAGTACTTC.

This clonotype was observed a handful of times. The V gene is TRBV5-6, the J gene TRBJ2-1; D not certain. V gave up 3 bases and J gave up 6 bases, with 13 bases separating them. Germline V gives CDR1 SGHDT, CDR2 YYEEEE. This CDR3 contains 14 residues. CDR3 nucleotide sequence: TGTGCCAGCAGCTGGAGCCCGACGGCCAATGAGCAGTTCTTC. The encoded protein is CASSWSPTANEQFF.

The CDR3 loop reads CASSESAGGPYEQYF. CDR3 in DNA: TGCGCCAGCAGTGAGTCAGCGGGAGGTCCCTACGAGCAGTACTTC. J is TRBJ2-7 and V is TRBV10-1; 9 bases fit TRBD2. The ends lost 0 bases at V and 2 bases at J; junction bases unmatched: 2. The CDR3 covers 15 residues. Looked up from germline, CDR1 is WNHNN and CDR2 is SYGVQD (reference sequence).

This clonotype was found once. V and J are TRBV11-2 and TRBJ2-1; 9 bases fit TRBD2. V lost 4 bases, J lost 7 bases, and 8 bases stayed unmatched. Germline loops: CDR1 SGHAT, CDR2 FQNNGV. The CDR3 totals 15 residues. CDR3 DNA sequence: TGTGCCAGCAGCTCACTTAGCGGGAGTGATAATGAGCAGTTCTTC. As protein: CASSSLSGSDNEQFF.

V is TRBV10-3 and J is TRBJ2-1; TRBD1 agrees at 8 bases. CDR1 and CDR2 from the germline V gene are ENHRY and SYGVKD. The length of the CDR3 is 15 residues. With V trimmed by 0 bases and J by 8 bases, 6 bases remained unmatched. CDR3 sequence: CAISESRTGTDEQFF. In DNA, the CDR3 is TGTGCCATCAGTGAGTCTCGGACAGGGACCGATGAGCAGTTCTTC.

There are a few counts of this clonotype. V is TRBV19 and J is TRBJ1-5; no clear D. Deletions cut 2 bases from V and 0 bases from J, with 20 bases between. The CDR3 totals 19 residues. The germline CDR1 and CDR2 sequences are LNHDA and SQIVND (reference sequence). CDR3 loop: CASSISIGQPVYSNQPQHF. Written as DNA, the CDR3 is TGTGCCAGTAGTATATCGATTGGTCAGCCGGTTTATAGCAATCAGCCCCAGCATTTT.

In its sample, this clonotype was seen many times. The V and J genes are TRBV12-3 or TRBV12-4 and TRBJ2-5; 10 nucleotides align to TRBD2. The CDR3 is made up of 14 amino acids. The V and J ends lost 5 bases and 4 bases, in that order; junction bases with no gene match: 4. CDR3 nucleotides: TGTGCCAGCAGTCTCATAGCGGGAGGAGAGACCCAGTACTTC. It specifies CASSLIAGGETQYF.

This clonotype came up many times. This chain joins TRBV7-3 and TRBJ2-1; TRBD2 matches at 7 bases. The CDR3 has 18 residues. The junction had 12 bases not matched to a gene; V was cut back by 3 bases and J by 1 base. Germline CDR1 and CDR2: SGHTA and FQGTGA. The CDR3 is CASSLPVGGSKSYNEQFF. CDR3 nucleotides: TGTGCCAGCAGCTTGCCGGTTGGCGGGAGTAAGTCCTACAATGAGCAGTTCTTC.

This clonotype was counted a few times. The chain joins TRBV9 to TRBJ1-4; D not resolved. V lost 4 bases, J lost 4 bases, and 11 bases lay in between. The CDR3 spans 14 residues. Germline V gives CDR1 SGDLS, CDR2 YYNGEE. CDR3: CASSPNGVNEKLFF. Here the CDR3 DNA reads TGTGCCAGCAGCCCTAACGGGGTTAATGAAAAACTGTTTTTT.

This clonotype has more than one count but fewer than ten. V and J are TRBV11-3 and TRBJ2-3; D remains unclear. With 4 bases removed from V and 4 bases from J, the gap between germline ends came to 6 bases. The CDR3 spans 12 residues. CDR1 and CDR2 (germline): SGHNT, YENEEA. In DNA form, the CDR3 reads TGTGCCAGCAGCTCGCCTTCAGATACGCAGTATTTT. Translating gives CASSSPSDTQYF.

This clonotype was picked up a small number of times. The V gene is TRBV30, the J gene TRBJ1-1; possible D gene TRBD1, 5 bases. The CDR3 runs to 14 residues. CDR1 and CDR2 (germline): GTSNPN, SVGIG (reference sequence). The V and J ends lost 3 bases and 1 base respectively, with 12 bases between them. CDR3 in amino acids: CAWSRTFSNTEAFF. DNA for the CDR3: TGTGCCTGGAGCAGGACATTTTCGAACACTGAAGCTTTCTTT.